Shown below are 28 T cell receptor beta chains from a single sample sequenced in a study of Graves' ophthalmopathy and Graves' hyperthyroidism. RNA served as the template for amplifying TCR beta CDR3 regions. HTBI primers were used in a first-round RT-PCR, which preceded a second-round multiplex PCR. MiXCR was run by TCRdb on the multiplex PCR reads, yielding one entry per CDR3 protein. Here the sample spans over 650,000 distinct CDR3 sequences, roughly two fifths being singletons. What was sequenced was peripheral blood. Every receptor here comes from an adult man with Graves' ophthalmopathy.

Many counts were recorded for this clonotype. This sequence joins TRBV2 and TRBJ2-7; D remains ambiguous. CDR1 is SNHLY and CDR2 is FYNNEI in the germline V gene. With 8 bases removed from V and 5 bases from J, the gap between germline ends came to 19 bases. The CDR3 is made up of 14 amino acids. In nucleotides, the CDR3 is TGTGCCAGCCTTACGCCACAGAGGCTCAACGAGCAGTACTTC. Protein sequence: CASLTPQRLNEQYF.

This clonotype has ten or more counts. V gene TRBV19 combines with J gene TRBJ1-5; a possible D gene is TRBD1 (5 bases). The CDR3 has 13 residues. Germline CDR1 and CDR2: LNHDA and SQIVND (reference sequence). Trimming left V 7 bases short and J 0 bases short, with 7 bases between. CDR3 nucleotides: TGTGCCAGTACGAGGGGTAGCAATCAGCCCCAGCATTTT. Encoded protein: CASTRGSNQPQHF.

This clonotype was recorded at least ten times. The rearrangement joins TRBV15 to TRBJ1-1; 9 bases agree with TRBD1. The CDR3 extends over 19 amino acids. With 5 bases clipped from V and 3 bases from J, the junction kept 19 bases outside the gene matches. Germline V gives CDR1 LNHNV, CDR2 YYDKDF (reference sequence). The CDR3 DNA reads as TGTGCCACCAGCCCACCGGGACAGGGAATTCTCCGGGTCGACACTGAAGCTTTCTTT. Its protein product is CATSPPGQGILRVDTEAFF. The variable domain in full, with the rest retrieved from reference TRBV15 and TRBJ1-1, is DAMVIQNPRYQVTQFGKPVTLSCSQTLNHNVMYWYQQKSSQAPKLLFHYYDKDFNNEADTPDNFQSRRPNTSFCFLDIRSPGLGDTAMYLCATSPPGQGILRVDTEAFFGQGTRLTVV.

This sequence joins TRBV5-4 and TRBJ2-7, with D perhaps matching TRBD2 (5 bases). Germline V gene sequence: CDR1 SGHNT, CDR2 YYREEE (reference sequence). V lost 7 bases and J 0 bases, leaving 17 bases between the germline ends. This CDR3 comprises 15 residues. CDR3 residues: CASSPGLTVSYEQYF. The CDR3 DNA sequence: TGTGCCAGCTCGCCAGGACTGACGGTCTCCTACGAGCAGTACTTC. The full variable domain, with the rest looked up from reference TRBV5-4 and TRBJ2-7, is ETGVTQSPTHLIKTRGQQVTLRCSSQSGHNTVSWYQQALGQGPQFIFQYYREEENGRGNFPPRFSGLQFPNYSSELNVNALELDDSALYLCASSPGLTVSYEQYFGPGTRLTVT.

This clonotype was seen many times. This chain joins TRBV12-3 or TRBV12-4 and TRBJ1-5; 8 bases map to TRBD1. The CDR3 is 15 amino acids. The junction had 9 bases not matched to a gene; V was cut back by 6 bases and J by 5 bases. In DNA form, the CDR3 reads TGTGCCAGCAGCCAGACAGGGGAGCTAGATCAGCCCCAGCATTTT. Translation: CASSQTGELDQPQHF.

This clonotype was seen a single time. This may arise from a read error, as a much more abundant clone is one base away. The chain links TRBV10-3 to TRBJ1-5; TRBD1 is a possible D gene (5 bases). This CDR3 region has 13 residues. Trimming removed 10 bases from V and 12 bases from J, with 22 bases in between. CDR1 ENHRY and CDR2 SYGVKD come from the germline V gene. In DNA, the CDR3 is TGTGCCAGCGGTGAAATTGTCTTTACAGGCCAGCATTTT. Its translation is CASGEIVFTGQHF.

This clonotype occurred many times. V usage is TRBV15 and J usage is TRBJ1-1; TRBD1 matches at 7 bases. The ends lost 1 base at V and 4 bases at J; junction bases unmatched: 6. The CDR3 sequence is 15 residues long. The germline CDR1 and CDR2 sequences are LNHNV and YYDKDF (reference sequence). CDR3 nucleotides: TGTGCCACCAGCAGAGTGGAGGGGGCGACCACTGAAGCTTTCTTT. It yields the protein CATSRVEGATTEAFF.

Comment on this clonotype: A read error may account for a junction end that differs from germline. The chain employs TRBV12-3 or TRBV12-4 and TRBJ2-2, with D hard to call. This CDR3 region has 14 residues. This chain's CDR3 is CASSFWEATGELFF. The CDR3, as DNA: TGCGCCAGCAGTTTTTGGGAAGCCACCGGGGAGCTGTTTTTT.

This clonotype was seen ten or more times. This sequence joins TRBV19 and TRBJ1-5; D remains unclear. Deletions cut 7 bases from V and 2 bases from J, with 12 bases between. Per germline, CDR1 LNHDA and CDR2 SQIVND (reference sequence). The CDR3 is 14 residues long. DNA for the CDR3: TGTGCCAGTAATCCGAGTAGGGGCAATCAGCCCCAGCATTTT. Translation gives CASNPSRGNQPQHF.

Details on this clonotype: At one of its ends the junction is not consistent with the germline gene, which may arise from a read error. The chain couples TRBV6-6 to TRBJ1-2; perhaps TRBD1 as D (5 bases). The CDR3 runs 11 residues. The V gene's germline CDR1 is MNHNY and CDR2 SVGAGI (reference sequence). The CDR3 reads CAISYEGGYTF. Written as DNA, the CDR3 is TGTGCCATCAGTTACGAGGGGGGCTACACCTTC.

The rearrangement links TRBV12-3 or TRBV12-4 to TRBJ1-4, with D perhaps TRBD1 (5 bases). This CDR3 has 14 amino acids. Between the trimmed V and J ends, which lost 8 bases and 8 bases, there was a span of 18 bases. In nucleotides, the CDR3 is TGTGCCAGCGGGACGATGGGAGATGGGGAAAAACTGTTTTTT. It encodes CASGTMGDGEKLFF.

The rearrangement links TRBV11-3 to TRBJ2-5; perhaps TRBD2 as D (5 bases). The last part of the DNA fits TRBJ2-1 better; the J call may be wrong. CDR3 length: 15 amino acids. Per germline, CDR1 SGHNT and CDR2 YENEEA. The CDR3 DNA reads TGTGCCAGCAGCTTGTCTCGGGGTCCCTACAATGAGCAGTTCTTC. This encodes CASSLSRGPYNEQFF.

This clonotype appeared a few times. The CDR3 DNA follows: TGCGCCAGCAGCAACCCGGACAGGGCGACCCCCTACGAGCAGTACTTC. This gives the protein CASSNPDRATPYEQYF. The J gene is TRBJ2-7, the V gene TRBV5-1; 8 bases line up with TRBD1. The length of the CDR3 is 16 residues. The V segment lost 4 bases and the J segment 2 bases; nucleotides outside the gene matches: 11. Germline CDR1 and CDR2: SGHRS and YFSETQ.

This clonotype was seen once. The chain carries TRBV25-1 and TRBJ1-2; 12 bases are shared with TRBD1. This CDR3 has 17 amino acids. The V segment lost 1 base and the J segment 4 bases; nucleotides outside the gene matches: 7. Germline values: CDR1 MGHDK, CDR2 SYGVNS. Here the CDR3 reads CASSESMGTGGLYGYTF. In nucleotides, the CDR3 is TGTGCCAGCAGTGAATCCATGGGGACAGGGGGCCTCTATGGCTACACCTTC.

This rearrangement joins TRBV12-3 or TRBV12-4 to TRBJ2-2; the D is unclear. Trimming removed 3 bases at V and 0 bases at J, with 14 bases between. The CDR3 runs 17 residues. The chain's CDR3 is CASSLIVLETNTGELFF. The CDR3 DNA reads TGTGCCAGCAGTTTGATCGTGTTGGAGACGAACACCGGGGAGCTGTTTTTT.

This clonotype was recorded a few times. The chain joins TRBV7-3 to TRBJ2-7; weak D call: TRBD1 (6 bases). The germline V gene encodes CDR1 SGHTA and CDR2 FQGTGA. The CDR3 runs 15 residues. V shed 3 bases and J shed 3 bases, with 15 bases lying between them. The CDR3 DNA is TGTGCCAGCAGCTTTCTCAAGGACAGATACTACGAGCAGTACTTC. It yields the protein CASSFLKDRYYEQYF.

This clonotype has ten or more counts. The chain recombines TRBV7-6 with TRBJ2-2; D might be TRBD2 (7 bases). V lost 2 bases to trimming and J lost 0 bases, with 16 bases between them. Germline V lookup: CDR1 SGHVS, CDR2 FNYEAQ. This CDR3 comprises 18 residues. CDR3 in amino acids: CASSLTTGGSANTGELFF. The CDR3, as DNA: TGTGCCAGCAGCTTAACGACGGGGGGCTCCGCGAACACCGGGGAGCTGTTTTTT.

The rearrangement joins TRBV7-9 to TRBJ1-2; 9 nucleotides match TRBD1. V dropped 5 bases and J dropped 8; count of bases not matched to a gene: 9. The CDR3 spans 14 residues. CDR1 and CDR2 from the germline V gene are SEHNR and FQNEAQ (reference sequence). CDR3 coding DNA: TGTGCCAGCAGCAAAACAGGGGGCTCCCGGGGCTACACCTTC. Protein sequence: CASSKTGGSRGYTF.

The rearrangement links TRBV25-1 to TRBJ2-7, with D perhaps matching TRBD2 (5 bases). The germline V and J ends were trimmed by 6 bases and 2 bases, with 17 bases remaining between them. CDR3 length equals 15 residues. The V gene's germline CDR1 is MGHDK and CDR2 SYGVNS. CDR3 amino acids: CASRSSSGNAYEQYF. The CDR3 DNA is TGTGCCAGCAGAAGTAGTTCGGGAAACGCCTACGAGCAGTACTTC.

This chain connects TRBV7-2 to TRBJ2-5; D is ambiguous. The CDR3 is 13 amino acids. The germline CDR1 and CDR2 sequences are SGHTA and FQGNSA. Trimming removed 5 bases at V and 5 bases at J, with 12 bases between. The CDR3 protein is CASSPNRAETQYF. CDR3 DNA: TGTGCCAGCAGCCCGAATCGGGCGGAGACCCAGTACTTC.

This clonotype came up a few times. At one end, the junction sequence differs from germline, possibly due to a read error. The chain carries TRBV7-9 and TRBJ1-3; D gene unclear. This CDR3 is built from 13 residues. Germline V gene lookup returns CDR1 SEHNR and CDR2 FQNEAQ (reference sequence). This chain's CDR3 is CASSLGSGSTIYF. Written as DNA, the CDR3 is TGTGCCAGCAGCTTAGGCTCTGGAAGCACCATATATTTT.

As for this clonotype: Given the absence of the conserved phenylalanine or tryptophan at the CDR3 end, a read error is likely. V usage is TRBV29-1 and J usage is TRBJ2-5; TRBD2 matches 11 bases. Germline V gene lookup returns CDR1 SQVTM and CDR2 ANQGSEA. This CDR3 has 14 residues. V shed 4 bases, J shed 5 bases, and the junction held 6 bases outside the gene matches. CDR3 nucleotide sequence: TGCAGCGTTGGACTAGCGGGGACCCGGGAGACCCAGTACCTC. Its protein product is CSVGLAGTRETQYL.

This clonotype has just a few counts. The CDR3 protein is CASTNGGALNTEAFF. CDR3 bases: TGTGCCAGCACTAACGGGGGGGCTTTGAACACTGAAGCTTTCTTT. The V gene is TRBV3-1, the J gene TRBJ1-1; a possible D gene is TRBD1 (6 bases). Germline CDR1 and CDR2: LGHDT and YNNKEL (reference sequence). There are 15 residues in the CDR3. V shed 7 bases and J shed 0 bases, with 15 bases lying between them.

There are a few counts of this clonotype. The CDR3 sequence: CASSQELRRGQETQYF. CDR3 bases: TGTGCCAGCAGCCAAGAGTTGCGCAGGGGCCAAGAGACCCAGTACTTC. The rearrangement joins TRBV4-2 to TRBJ2-5, with D possibly matching TRBD1 (6 bases). Germline V CDR1 and CDR2: LGHNA, YNFKEQ. The CDR3 is 16 residues long. The ends were cut back, 0 bases at V and 1 base at J, with 12 bases in the middle.

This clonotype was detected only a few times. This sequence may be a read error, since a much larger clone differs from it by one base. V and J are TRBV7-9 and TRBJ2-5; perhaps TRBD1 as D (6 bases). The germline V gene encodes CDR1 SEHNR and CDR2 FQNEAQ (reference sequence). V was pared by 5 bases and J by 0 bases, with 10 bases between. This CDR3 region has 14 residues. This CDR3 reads CASSTGTNQETQYF. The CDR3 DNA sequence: TGTGCCAGCAGCACCGGGACAAACCAAGAGACCCAGTACTTC.

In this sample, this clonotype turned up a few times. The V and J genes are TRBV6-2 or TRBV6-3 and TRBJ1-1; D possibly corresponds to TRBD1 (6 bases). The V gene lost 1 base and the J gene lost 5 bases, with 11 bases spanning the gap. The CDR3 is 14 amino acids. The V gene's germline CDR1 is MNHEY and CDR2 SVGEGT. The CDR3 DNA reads TGTGCCAGCAGTTACTTCAGGGGATGGACTGAAGCTTTCTTT. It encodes CASSYFRGWTEAFF.

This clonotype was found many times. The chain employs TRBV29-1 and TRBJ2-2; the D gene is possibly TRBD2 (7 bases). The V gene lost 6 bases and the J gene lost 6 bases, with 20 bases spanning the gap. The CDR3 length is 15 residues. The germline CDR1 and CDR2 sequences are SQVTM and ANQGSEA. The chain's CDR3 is CSVPGGGSFPGELFF. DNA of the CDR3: TGCAGCGTCCCGGGGGGCGGGAGTTTCCCCGGGGAGCTGTTTTTT.

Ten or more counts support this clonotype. CDR3 coding DNA: TGCAGTGCTAGATTTGGGACAGGGCCCACTGAAGCTTTCTTT. This encodes CSARFGTGPTEAFF. The V call is TRBV20-1, the J call TRBJ1-1; 9 positions match TRBD1. Germline CDR1 is DFQATT and CDR2 is SNEGSKA (reference sequence). After removal of 2 bases from V and 4 bases from J, the junction contained 5 bases not matched to a gene. The CDR3 sequence is 14 residues long.